One and the same sample provided the 6 T cell receptor beta chains below, sequenced in a study of T cells in localized non-small cell lung cancer (TCRdb year 2020). Library generation was performed with the immunoSEQ multiplex PCR assay. Held by TCRdb, this immuneACCESS table contains in-frame sequences only and omits some clones. Under half of the omission traces to an unresolved V gene where checked; the cause of the rest is unknown. For this sample the table gives 20,000 to 30,000 clones, of which 86% were detected only once. The top ten clonotypes cover roughly 14% of the sample. The sample was peripheral blood, taken before any cancer treatment. The source of these receptors is a female donor of 60 years or more with stage I lung adenocarcinoma.

The chain has TRBV7-8 and TRBJ2-7, with TRBD1 identical over 7 bases. The CDR3 loop spans 15 amino acids. Germline V CDR1 and CDR2: SGHVS, FQNEAQ. The trim removed 1 base at V and 3 bases at J, leaving 6 bases unmatched. The CDR3 reads CASSLVRDRGYEQYF. The CDR3 DNA sequence: TGTGCCAGCAGCTTAGTTCGGGACAGAGGCTACGAGCAGTACTTC.

V gene TRBV7-3 combines with J gene TRBJ2-2; D possibly corresponds to TRBD1 (6 bases). The germline gives CDR1 SGHTA, CDR2 FQGTGA. The CDR3 is 16 amino acids. V was trimmed by 3 bases and J by 4 bases, leaving 15 bases between them. This CDR3 reads CASSFFPGAGTGELFF. The CDR3, as DNA: TGTGCCAGCAGCTTTTTTCCAGGGGCGGGCACCGGGGAGCTGTTTTTT.

The J gene is TRBJ2-7, the V gene TRBV19, with D tentatively TRBD1 (5 bases). Germline-derived CDR1 and CDR2 are LNHDA and SQIVND (reference sequence). This CDR3 is 13 amino acids long. Trimming left V 4 bases short and J 2 bases short, with 9 bases between. In DNA, the CDR3 is TGTGCCAGTAGTAGACAGACCACCTACGAGCAGTACTTC. It translates to CASSRQTTYEQYF.

The CDR3 nucleotides are TGCGCCAGCAGCTTGGGTGACACCTCGAACACTGAAGCTTTCTTT. Protein product: CASSLGDTSNTEAFF. The chain carries TRBV5-1 and TRBJ1-1; D remains ambiguous. The CDR3 totals 15 residues. Looked up from germline, CDR1 is SGHRS and CDR2 is YFSETQ. V lost 0 bases, J lost 1 base, and 10 bases lay in between.

Only one count was recorded for this clone. This chain uses TRBV10-1 with TRBJ2-2; D gene ambiguous. V was clipped by 5 bases and J by 4 bases, with 8 bases between them. This CDR3 has 13 residues. Germline V gene sequence: CDR1 WNHNN, CDR2 SYGVQD (reference sequence). CDR3: CASSYSSTGELFF. The CDR3 DNA follows: TGCGCCAGCAGTTACAGTAGCACCGGGGAGCTGTTTTTT.

This clone was found a few times. The V gene is TRBV5-5, the J gene TRBJ1-5; D ambiguous. Germline-derived CDR1 and CDR2 are SGHKS and YYEKEE (reference sequence). V lost 0 bases, J lost 7 bases, and 11 bases lay in between. The CDR3 loop spans 14 amino acids. The CDR3 sequence: CASSLVWGKQPQHF. DNA of the CDR3: TGTGCCAGCAGCTTGGTATGGGGTAAACAGCCCCAGCATTTT.